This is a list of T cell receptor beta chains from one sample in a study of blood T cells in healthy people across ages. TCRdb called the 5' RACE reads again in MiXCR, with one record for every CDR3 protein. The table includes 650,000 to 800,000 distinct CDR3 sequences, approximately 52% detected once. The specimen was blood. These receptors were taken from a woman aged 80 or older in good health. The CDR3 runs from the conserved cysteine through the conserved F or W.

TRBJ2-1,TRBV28,CATQGRDYNEQFF
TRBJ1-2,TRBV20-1,CSARSGSQDGYTF
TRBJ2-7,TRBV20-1,CSAPPWGGTYEQYF
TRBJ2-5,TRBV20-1,CSATTSGWETQYF
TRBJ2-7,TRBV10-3,CAIGQTNQRTDEQYF
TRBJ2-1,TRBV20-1,CSARDPGGSFYNEQFF
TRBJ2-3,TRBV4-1,CASSQSTGLAVTDTQYF
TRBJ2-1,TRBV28,CASSLAGILEQFF
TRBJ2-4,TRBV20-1,CGASGQLNIQYF
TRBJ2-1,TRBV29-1,CSVRGPNSYNEQFF
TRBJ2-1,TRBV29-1,CSVVDYNEQFF
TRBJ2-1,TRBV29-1,CSVYTSGGASRWNEQFF
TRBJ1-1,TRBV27,CASSPLQGRAEAFF
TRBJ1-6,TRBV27,CASSPGYPPLHF
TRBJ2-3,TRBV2,CASSEAGRTDTQYF
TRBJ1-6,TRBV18,CAGSQAENSPLHF
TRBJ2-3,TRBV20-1,CSARRDSTDTQYF
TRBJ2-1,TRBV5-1,CASSPRDRVRFYNEQFF
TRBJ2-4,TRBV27,CASSFLGPQNIQYF
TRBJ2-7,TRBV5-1,CASSLGAGSSSEQYF
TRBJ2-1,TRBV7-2,CASSTTGTSGIYNEQFF
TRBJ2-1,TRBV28,CASSSLTQRERVGDERFF
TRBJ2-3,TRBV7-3,CASSITGGNTDTQYF
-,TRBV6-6,CASSYGVGYEQYF
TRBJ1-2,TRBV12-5,CASGQGVNYGYTF
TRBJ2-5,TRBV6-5,CASRGPSSQTQYF
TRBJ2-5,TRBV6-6,CASRPSDLEETQYF
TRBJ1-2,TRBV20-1,CSATPQNYGYTF
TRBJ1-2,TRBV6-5,CASSYSAGAANYGYTF
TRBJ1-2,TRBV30,CAGAPRFYGYTF
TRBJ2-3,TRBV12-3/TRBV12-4,CARVRTDTQYF
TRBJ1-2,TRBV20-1,CSARLRPGPKFLYGYTF
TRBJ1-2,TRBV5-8,CASSRRDRLNYGYTF
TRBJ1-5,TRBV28,CASRTGTRDNQPQHF
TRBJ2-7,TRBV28,CASSGYDPYEQYF
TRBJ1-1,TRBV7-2,CASSSPDRGPALNTEAFF
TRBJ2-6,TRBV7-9,CASSRYSRGTGANVLTF
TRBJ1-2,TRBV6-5,CASSYDRGANYGYTF
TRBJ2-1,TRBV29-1,CSVEGGGFNEQFF
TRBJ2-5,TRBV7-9,CASSGGLEQYF
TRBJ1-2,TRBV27,CASRPGQGSVGYGYTF
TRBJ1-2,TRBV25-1,CASSESQGGLYGYTF
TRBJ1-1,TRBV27,CASSASGFILTNTEAFF
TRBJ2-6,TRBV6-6,CASRATSESGANVLTF
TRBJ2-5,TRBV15,CATSSGTELQETQYF
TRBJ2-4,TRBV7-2,CASSLTGGAKNIQYF
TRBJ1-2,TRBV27,CASRQTGLSGYTF
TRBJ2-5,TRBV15,CATSRDLGGQETQYF
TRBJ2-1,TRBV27,CASRLPGGGSSYNERFF
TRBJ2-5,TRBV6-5,CASSYGARAVVETQYF
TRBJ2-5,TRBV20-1,CSAPRKEGAGETQYF
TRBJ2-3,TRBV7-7,CASSAKTGDQDTQYF
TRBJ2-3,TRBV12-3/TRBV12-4,CASSPVHYTQYF
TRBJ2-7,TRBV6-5,CASSYSIGYYEQYF
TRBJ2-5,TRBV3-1,CASSSQGGQETQYF
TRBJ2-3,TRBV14,CASSQIQGATQYF
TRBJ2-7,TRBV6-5,CASRNGGYSYEQYF